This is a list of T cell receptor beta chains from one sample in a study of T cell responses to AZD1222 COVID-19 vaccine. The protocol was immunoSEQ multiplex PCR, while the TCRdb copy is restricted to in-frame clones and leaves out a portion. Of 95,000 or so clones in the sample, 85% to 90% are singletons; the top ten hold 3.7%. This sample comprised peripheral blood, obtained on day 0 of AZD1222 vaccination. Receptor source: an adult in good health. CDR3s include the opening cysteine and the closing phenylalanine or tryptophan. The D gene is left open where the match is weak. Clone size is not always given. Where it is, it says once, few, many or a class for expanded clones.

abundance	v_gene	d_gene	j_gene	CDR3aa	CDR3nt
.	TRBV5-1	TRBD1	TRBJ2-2	CASSLDRQGNTGELFF	TGCGCCAGCAGCTTGGATAGACAGGGAAACACCGGGGAGCTGTTTTTT
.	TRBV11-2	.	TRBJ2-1	CASSLVGVSYNEQFF	TGTGCCAGCAGCTTAGTCGGTGTTTCCTACAATGAGCAGTTCTTC
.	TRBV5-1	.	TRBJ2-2	CASSFSLRANTGELFF	TGCGCCAGCAGCTTCAGTCTCAGGGCGAACACCGGGGAGCTGTTTTTT
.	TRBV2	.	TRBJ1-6	CASSGVSYNSPLHF	TGTGCCAGCAGCGGGGTCAGCTATAATTCACCCCTCCACTTT
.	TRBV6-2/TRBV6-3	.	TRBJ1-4	CASSYRTANEKLFF	TGTGCCAGCAGTTACAGGACAGCAAATGAAAAACTGTTTTTT
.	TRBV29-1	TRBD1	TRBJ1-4	CSVTGGGQDEKLFF	TGCAGCGTCACAGGGGGCGGGCAAGATGAAAAACTGTTTTTT
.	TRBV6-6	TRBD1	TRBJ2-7	CASSYLSTGSYEQYF	TGTGCCAGCAGTTACTTATCGACAGGGTCCTACGAGCAGTACTTC
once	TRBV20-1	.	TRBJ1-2	CSASTDYGYTF	TGCAGTGCTTCGACAGACTATGGCTACACCTTC
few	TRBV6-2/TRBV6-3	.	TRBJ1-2	CASSPTESYGYTF	TGTGCCAGCAGCCCCACAGAGAGCTATGGCTACACCTTC
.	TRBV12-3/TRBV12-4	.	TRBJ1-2	CASSPWEGGYTF	TGTGCCAGCAGCCCATGGGAGGGTGGCTACACCTTC
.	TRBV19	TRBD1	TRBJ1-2	CASSPLDRGEDYGYTF	TGTGCCAGTAGTCCCCTAGACAGGGGAGAGGACTATGGCTACACCTTC
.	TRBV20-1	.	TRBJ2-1	CSARGYNEQFF	TGCAGTGCTAGGGGCTACAATGAGCAGTTCTTC
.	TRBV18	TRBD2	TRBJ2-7	CASSLAGTSDYEQYF	TGTGCCAGCTCGTTAGCCGGGACTAGCGACTACGAGCAGTACTTC
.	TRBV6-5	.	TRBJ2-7	CASSYSVRGGEQYF	TGTGCCAGCAGTTACTCGGTCAGGGGAGGGGAGCAGTACTTC